This TCR beta chain was observed in a study of T cell repertoires in cytomegalovirus infection. In the case of this clonotype: Its target is unknown.

TCRdb fed the reads into MiXCR, producing one record per CDR3 protein. This table has over 95,000 distinct CDR3 sequences, over 25% appearing once. Trimming removed 6 bases from V and 5 bases from J, with 16 bases in between. CDR3 length: 15 amino acids. The germline V gene encodes CDR1 MNHNS and CDR2 SASEGT. The chain links TRBV6-1 to TRBJ2-2, with D maybe TRBD2 (5 bases). The clonotype originates from a human donor in good health (CMV status not recorded). Some clones in this sample may be carry-over from other donors' samples. The sequencing here drew on CD8+ T cells from cultured PBMCs, taken from culture after CMV antigen stimulation. The CDR3 region has the DNA TGTGCCAGCAGGGAGGAGCTGTGGGGTACCGGGGAGCTGTTTTTT. Its translation is CASREELWGTGELFF.